This TCR beta chain was sequenced for a study of blood T cell repertoires in COVID-19. For the study at large: In each case, the material was cDNA or gDNA derived from T cells, B-cell-depleted T cells, or PBMCs.

The table came from immunoSEQ multiplex PCR; TCRdb's copy has only in-frame clones and leaves some out. The repertoire holds more than 110,000 clones, with around three quarters as singletons. The source is a man aged 55 to 70 with acute or convalescent COVID-19. Sequencing was carried out using peripheral blood.

For the CDR3, the DNA is TGTGCCACTAGCCTCGACAGGGGTGTCAATCAGCCCCAGCATTTT. This encodes CATSLDRGVNQPQHF. The V call is TRBV15, the J call TRBJ1-5; 8 bases map to TRBD1. There are 15 residues in the CDR3. V lost 9 bases, J lost 3 bases, and 10 bases stayed unmatched. Germline loops: CDR1 LNHNV, CDR2 YYDKDF (reference sequence).